Each of the 15 T cell receptor beta chains below was sequenced from the same sample in a study of early T cells in non-severe SARS-CoV-2 infection. TCRdb itself ran the 5' RACE reads through MiXCR, one entry per CDR3 protein. The table includes around 62,000 distinct CDR3 sequences, around 12% detected once. The sequenced material came from whole blood. The receptor source for this set is an adult who was a healthcare worker with PCR-confirmed SARS-CoV-2 infection or an uninfected control (not recorded which).

This clonotype was seen ten or more times. The V and J genes are TRBV6-6 and TRBJ1-1, with 8 bases fitting TRBD1. V shed 5 bases and J 4 bases; nucleotides not matched to a gene: 3. CDR1 and CDR2 (germline): MNHNY, SVGAGI (reference sequence). There are 13 residues in the CDR3. The CDR3 spells CASSPGGFTEAFF. The DNA for the CDR3 is TGTGCCAGCAGTCCAGGGGGCTTCACTGAAGCTTTCTTT.

The V and J genes are TRBV27 and TRBJ1-1, with 7 bases that match TRBD1. The trim removed 8 bases at V and 0 bases at J, leaving 6 bases unmatched. Germline CDR1 and CDR2: MNHEY and SMNVEV (reference sequence). CDR3 length equals 14 residues. CDR3 nucleotides: TGTGCCAGCGGTAAACAGGGGTTGAACACTGAAGCTTTCTTT. Its translation is CASGKQGLNTEAFF.

This clonotype was seen many times. This chain joins TRBV29-1 and TRBJ2-7; D possibly corresponds to TRBD2 (5 bases). From germline, CDR1 is SQVTM and CDR2 ANQGSEA. The CDR3 is 12 residues long. Trimming stripped 4 bases from V and 6 bases from J, with 13 bases between. CDR3 loop: CSVAREVSEQYF. The CDR3 DNA reads TGCAGCGTTGCGAGGGAAGTGAGCGAGCAGTACTTC.

The J gene is TRBJ2-7, the V gene TRBV28, with 8 bases lining up with TRBD2. With 6 bases clipped from V and 3 bases from J, the junction kept 7 bases outside the gene matches. Germline V lookup: CDR1 MDHEN, CDR2 SYDVKM. The CDR3 length is 14 residues. The CDR3 nucleotides read TGTGCCAGCAGGCCGGGGGGGGAAGACTACGAGCAGTACTTC. It yields the protein CASRPGGEDYEQYF.

In this sample, this clonotype turned up a few times. The gene calls are TRBV29-1 and TRBJ2-3; D remains unclear. V lost 7 bases and J lost 2, with 13 bases in between. This CDR3 contains 13 residues. Germline V gene lookup returns CDR1 SQVTM and CDR2 ANQGSEA. As DNA, the CDR3 is TGCAGCGGACGTCGGTCTAACACAGATACGCAGTATTTT. It yields the protein CSGRRSNTDTQYF.

This clonotype was recorded many times. This chain joins TRBV20-1 and TRBJ2-7; D is perhaps TRBD1 (6 bases). CDR3 length equals 15 residues. Germline CDR1 is DFQATT and CDR2 is SNEGSKA (reference sequence). V was shortened by 0 bases and J by 6 bases, with 18 bases between the two germline ends. Here the CDR3 reads CSARDMGQSNPEQYF. The CDR3 DNA reads TGCAGTGCTAGAGACATGGGACAAAGCAATCCCGAGCAGTACTTC.

The sample holds a few counts of this clonotype. The J gene is TRBJ1-1, the V gene TRBV7-2, with TRBD1 matching over 8 bases. The junction had 10 bases not matched to a gene; V was cut back by 8 bases and J by 5 bases. Germline V gene lookup returns CDR1 SGHTA and CDR2 FQGNSA. CDR3 length: 14 residues. Written as DNA, the CDR3 is TGTGCCAGCGGAAGACAGGGGATAAGGACTGAAGCTTTCTTT. Protein product: CASGRQGIRTEAFF.

There are a few counts of this clonotype. This chain links TRBV19 with TRBJ2-3; D remains unclear. V was cut by 6 bases and J by 6 bases, with 7 bases left in between. The CDR3 has 11 residues. CDR1 is LNHDA and CDR2 is SQIVND in the germline V gene (reference sequence). The CDR3 coding sequence is TGTGCCAGTAGCCGGTGGGATACGCAGTATTTT. Its protein product is CASSRWDTQYF. The variable domain in full, with the rest retrieved from reference TRBV19 and TRBJ2-3, is DGGITQSPKYLFRKEGQNVTLSCEQNLNHDAMYWYRQDPGQGLRLIYYSQIVNDFQKGDIAEGYSVSREKKESFPLTVTSAQKNPTAFYLCASSRWDTQYFGPGTRLTVL.

This clonotype was seen many times. The rearrangement uses TRBV19 and TRBJ2-1; 7 bases are shared with TRBD2. V was clipped by 6 bases and J by 0 bases; unmatched bases: 8. The germline gives CDR1 LNHDA, CDR2 SQIVND (reference sequence). The CDR3 length is 16 residues. In DNA form, the CDR3 reads TGTGCCAGTAGCCGGACTAGTGCCTACTCCTACAATGAGCAGTTCTTC. This encodes CASSRTSAYSYNEQFF.

Comments on this clonotype: This clone may be a read error of a much larger clone one base away. This chain joins TRBV14 and TRBJ2-1, with 9 bases lining up with TRBD2. Per the germline V gene, CDR1 is SGHDN and CDR2 is FVKESK. After removal of 6 bases from V and 12 bases from J, the junction contained 12 bases not matched to a gene. The CDR3 runs to 14 residues. The DNA for the CDR3 is TGTGCCAGCAGTTTAGCGGGAGTACGGGATGTGCAGTTCTTC. Translation: CASSLAGVRDVQFF.

This chain uses TRBV29-1 with TRBJ1-1; 11 bases map to TRBD1. The J segment lost 5 bases and the V segment lost 5 bases, leaving 4 bases of the junction unmatched. The CDR3 is 13 residues long. The germline CDR1 and CDR2 sequences are SQVTM and ANQGSEA. DNA of the CDR3: TGCAGCGTTCCGGGACAGGGGGGTACTGAAGCTTTCTTT. Amino acid sequence: CSVPGQGGTEAFF.

There are a few counts of this clonotype. V and J are TRBV12-3 or TRBV12-4 and TRBJ2-7, with 12 bases identical to TRBD2. The length of the CDR3 is 15 residues. With 5 bases clipped from V and 5 bases from J, the junction kept 7 bases outside the gene matches. The CDR3 bases are TGTGCCAGCAGTCCGACCACTAGCGGGGGGCACGAGCAGTACTTC. Residues: CASSPTTSGGHEQYF.

This clonotype was seen at least ten times. The chain uses TRBV5-1 and TRBJ2-1, with D perhaps TRBD2 (5 bases). The CDR3 extends over 14 amino acids. The V gene's germline CDR1 is SGHRS and CDR2 YFSETQ. V lost 4 bases and J 3 bases, leaving 11 bases between the germline ends. CDR3 sequence: CASSEEANYNEQFF. Here the CDR3 DNA reads TGCGCCAGCAGCGAGGAGGCTAACTACAATGAGCAGTTCTTC.

In this sample, this clonotype turned up many times. The chain recombines TRBV2 with TRBJ2-5, with 8 bases identical to TRBD1. Looked up from germline, CDR1 is SNHLY and CDR2 is FYNNEI. Trimming took 6 bases from V and 5 from J; bases not matched to a gene: 8. The CDR3 runs 14 residues. Written as DNA, the CDR3 is TGTGCCAGCAGCCGACAGGGGCGGGCGGAGACCCAGTACTTC. This encodes CASSRQGRAETQYF.

This clonotype was recorded many times. This sequence joins TRBV11-2 and TRBJ2-2, with D perhaps assigned TRBD1 or TRBD2 (6 bases each). This CDR3 spans 16 amino acids. Germline V gene sequence: CDR1 SGHAT, CDR2 FQNNGV. V lost 4 bases, J lost 2 bases, and 14 bases lay in between. DNA of the CDR3: TGTGCCAGCAGCTGGCCCGCGGGACAAAACACCGGGGAGCTGTTTTTT. It codes for CASSWPAGQNTGELFF.